This T cell receptor beta chain comes out of a study of blood T cell repertoires in COVID-19. Study-wide background: Specimens from acute and convalescent COVID-19 originated in the United States, Italy and Spain. T cells, B-cell-depleted T cells, or PBMCs provided the cDNA or gDNA that served as material.

The CDR3 extends over 12 amino acids. Per the original methods: Reference gene primer amplification yielded estimated nucleated cell counts. Sequencing was performed with immunoSEQ multiplex PCR; in TCRdb, only in-frame clones are kept and a portion is missing. V and J calls and clone size follow that table, whereas D and trimming were derived from the DNA. The sample records more than 200,000 clones, around four fifths being singletons. This clonotype was obtained from a man aged 55 to 70 with acute or convalescent COVID-19. This chain joins TRBV21-1 and TRBJ1-2; the DNA was not used to check the table's D call, TRBD1. TRBV21-1 is flagged as a pseudogene. Sequencing was done on a sample of peripheral blood. DNA of the CDR3: TGTGCCAGGGGACAGGGGAAATCCGGCTACACCTTC. Its protein product is CARGQGKSGYTF.